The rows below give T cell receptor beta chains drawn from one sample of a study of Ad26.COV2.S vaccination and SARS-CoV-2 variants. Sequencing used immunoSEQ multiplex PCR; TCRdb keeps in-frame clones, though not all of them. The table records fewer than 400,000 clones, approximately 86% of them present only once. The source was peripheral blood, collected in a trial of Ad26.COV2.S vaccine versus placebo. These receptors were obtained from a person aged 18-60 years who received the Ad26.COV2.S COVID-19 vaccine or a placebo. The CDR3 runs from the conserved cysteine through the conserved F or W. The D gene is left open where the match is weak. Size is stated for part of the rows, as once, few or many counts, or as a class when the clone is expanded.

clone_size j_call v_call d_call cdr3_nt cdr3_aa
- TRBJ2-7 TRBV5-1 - TGCGCCAGCAGCTTGGCACAGGACCCCTCCTACGAGCAGTACTTC CASSLAQDPSYEQYF
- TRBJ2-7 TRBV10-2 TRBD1 TGCGCCAGCAGCCCGGGACAGGGAACCTACGAGCAGTACTTC CASSPGQGTYEQYF
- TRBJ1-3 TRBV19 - TGTGCCAGTAGAACCGACCGGAGCTCTGGAAACACCATATATTTT CASRTDRSSGNTIYF
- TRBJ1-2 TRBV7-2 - TGTGCCAGCAGCTTAGACAGGAGCTCTGGCTACACCTTC CASSLDRSSGYTF
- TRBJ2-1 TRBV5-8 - TGTGCCAGCAGCGCAGGGAGAGGGCCTTACAATGAGCAGTTCTTC CASSAGRGPYNEQFF
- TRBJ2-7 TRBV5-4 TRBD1 TGTGCCAGCAGCTTGCGAACAGGGGCTTCCTACGAGCAGTACTTC CASSLRTGASYEQYF
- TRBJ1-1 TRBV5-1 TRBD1 TGCGCCAGCAGCTGGGACAGCATGAACACTGAAGCTTTCTTT CASSWDSMNTEAFF
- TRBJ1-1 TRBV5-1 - TGCGCCAGCAGCTTGGCGGTGGGGGCCTCGGACACTGAAGCTTTCTTT CASSLAVGASDTEAFF
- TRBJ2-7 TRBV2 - TGTGCCAGCAGGGGGACGGCCTACGAGCAGTACTTC CASRGTAYEQYF
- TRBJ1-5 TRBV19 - TGTGCCAGTAGTATCGGACAACCGGGCAATCAGCCCCAGCATTTT CASSIGQPGNQPQHF
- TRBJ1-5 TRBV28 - TGTGCCAGCAGGCCCAGGGGAGCCGGCAATCAGCCCCAGCATTTT CASRPRGAGNQPQHF
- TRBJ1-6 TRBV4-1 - TGCGCCAGCAGCCAGTGGGAAGGGGCCTATAATTCACCCCTCCACTTT CASSQWEGAYNSPLHF
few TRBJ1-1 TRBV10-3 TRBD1 TGTGCCATCACCAGAACCGGGACAGGGGGCGGGCGAACTGAAGCTTTCTTT CAITRTGTGGGRTEAFF
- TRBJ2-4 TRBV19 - TGTGCCAGTAGTTCCCCGGGGGGACAGAGGAACATTCAGTACTTC CASSSPGGQRNIQYF
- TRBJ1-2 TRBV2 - TGTGCCAGCAGTGAGAGAGAGCAGCACTATGGCTACACCTTC CASSEREQHYGYTF
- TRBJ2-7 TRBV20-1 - TGCAGTGCTAGAGATGGGCACGAGCAGTACTTC CSARDGHEQYF
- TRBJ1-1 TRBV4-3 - TGCGCCAGCAGCCCGGACTTTGCGGCGGGCACTGAAGCTTTCTTT CASSPDFAAGTEAFF
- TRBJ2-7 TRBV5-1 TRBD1 TGCGCCAGCAGCTTGGCGTTGGGACAGGGCTACGAGCAGTACTTC CASSLALGQGYEQYF
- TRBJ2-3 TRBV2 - TGTGCCAGCAGTTACTACTTCACAGATACGCAGTATTTT CASSYYFTDTQYF
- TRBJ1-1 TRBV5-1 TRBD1 TGCGCCAGCAGCTTGACAGGGGGTTCGAACACTGAAGCTTTCTTT CASSLTGGSNTEAFF
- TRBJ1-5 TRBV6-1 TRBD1 TGTGCCAGCAGTGAATTCACAGGGGTGGATCAGCCCCAGCATTTT CASSEFTGVDQPQHF
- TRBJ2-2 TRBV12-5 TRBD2 TGTGCTAGTGGTTTGGGACTAGCGAGCGGGGAGCTGTTTTTT CASGLGLASGELFF
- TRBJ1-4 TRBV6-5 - TGTGCCAGCAACCCCAGGGCTAATGAAAAACTGTTTTTT CASNPRANEKLFF
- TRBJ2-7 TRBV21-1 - TGTGCCAGCACCCTGGCTAGCGGCAACTACGAGCAGTACTTC CASTLASGNYEQYF
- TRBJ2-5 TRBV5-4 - TGTGCCAGCAGCCCCGACGGGGGCCAAGAGACCCAGTACTTC CASSPDGGQETQYF
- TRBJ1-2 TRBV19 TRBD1 TGTGCCAGTAGATCGATAACCGGGACAGGGTCCGGCTACACCTTC CASRSITGTGSGYTF
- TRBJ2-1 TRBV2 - TGTGCCAGCAGTTTCTCGTGGGTCAATGAGCAGTTCTTC CASSFSWVNEQFF
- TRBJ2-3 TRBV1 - TGCACCAGCAGCCACCGGGACAGGGCAACCACAACAGATACGCAGTATTTT CTSSHRDRATTTDTQYF
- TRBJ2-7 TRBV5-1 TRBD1 TGCGCCAGCAGCGTCGGGACAGGGGTGTACGAGCAGTACTTC CASSVGTGVYEQYF
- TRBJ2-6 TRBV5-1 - TGCGCCAGCAGCTTGGTAGCAGGGGTGACTGGGGCCAACGTCCTGACTTTC CASSLVAGVTGANVLTF
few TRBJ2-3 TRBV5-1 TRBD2 TGCGCCACCACCGTAGCGGGGGCCCAAGGAGATACGCAGTATTTT CATTVAGAQGDTQYF
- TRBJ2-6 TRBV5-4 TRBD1 TGTGCCAGCAGCGTAAGACGGACAGGGGCTGGGGCCAACGTCCTGACTTTC CASSVRRTGAGANVLTF
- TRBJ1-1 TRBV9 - TGTGCCAGCAGCGTAGAAGGGGGTGTGGGGACCTACACTGAAGCTTTCTTT CASSVEGGVGTYTEAFF
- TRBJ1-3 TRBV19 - TGTGCCAGTAGCCTGGGCAGTGGAAACACCATATATTTT CASSLGSGNTIYF
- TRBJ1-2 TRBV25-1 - TGTGCCAGCCAACCCTGGGGCGCCGGTGGTGGCTACACCTTC CASQPWGAGGGYTF
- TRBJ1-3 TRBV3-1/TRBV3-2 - TGTGCCAGCAGCCTGGATCTACCACAGACTGGGAACACCATATATTTT CASSLDLPQTGNTIYF
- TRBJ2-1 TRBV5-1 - TGCGCCAGCAGCTTGCTCGGGAATGAGCAGTTCTTC CASSLLGNEQFF
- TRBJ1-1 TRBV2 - TGTGCCAGCCACACGGACATGAACACTGAAGCTTTCTTT CASHTDMNTEAFF
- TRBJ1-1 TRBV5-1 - TGCGCCAGCAGTTTGGGGACGGGTGGGAACACTGAAGCTTTCTTT CASSLGTGGNTEAFF
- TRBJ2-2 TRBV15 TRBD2 TGTGCCACCAGGGGTCAGGCGGGGGACACCGGGGAGCTGTTTTTT CATRGQAGDTGELFF
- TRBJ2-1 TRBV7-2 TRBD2 TGTGCCAGCAGCTTAGGTTCGGGGGGAGGGAATGAGCAGTTCTTC CASSLGSGGGNEQFF
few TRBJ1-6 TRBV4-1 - TGCGCCAGCAGCCAAGAACCTCGGGGGGGCAATTCACCCCTCCACTTT CASSQEPRGGNSPLHF
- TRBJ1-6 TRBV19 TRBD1 TGTGCCAGTAGTCCACCCTTGAGGGGGCGTAATTCACCCCTCCACTTT CASSPPLRGRNSPLHF
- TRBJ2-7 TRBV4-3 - TGCGCCAGCAGCCAAGGACACGGGGGATACGAGCAGTACTTC CASSQGHGGYEQYF
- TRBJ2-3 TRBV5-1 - TGCGCCAGCAGCGGAGACTATGATACGCAGTATTTT CASSGDYDTQYF
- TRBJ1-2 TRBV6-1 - TGTGCCAGCAGTGAATTCGGGGGGCAAGGCTACACCTTC CASSEFGGQGYTF
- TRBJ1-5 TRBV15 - TGTGCCACCAGCAGAGATCGGGGGGTGCAACAGCCCCAGCATTTT CATSRDRGVQQPQHF
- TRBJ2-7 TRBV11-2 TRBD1 TGTGCCAGCAGCCCCCGGGGGGGTTGGGACAGGGGTTTCTTC CASSPRGGWDRGFF
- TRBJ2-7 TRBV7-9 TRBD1 TGTGCCAGCAGCACGGACAGGGAGTACTTC CASSTDREYF
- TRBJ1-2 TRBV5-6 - TGTGCCAGCAGCCTCTTCGGTCCTAATGGCTACACCTTC CASSLFGPNGYTF
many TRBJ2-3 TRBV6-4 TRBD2 TGTGCCAGCAGTGACTCGAGCGGGGGCACAGATACGCAGTATTTT CASSDSSGGTDTQYF
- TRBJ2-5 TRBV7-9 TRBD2 TGTGCCAGCAGCCTAATAGACCCTAGCGGGGAGGGTGAGACCCAGTACTTC CASSLIDPSGEGETQYF
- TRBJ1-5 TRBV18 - TGTGCCAGCTCACCAATATGGCAGAATCAGCCCCAGCATTTT CASSPIWQNQPQHF
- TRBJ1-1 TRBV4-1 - TGCGCCACTAAGGGAGACATTTGGTTTAGGTCCACTGAAGCTTTCTTT CATKGDIWFRSTEAFF
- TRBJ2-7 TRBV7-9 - TGTGCCAGCAGCCTTGAAGACAGCTACGAGCAGTACTTC CASSLEDSYEQYF
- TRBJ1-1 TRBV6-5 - TGTGCCAGCTTGCGGGGGGAAGACACTGAAGCTTTCTTT CASLRGEDTEAFF
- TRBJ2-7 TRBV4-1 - TGCGCCAGCAGCCCCCCAACAGAGGACGGAATCTACGAGCAGTACTTC CASSPPTEDGIYEQYF
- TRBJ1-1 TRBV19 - TGTGCCAGTAGTACCGGCTTGAGGGTAGGAAACACTGAAGCTTTCTTT CASSTGLRVGNTEAFF
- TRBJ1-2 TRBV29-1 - TGCAGCGTTGGCCAAACAGGGTTCTTCTCCTATGGCTACACCTTC CSVGQTGFFSYGYTF